Sequencing of this T cell receptor beta chain was carried out in a study of blood T cell repertoires in COVID-19. Study details: PBMCs, B-cell-depleted T cells, or T cells provided the cDNA or gDNA that made up the material.

Libraries were prepared by immunoSEQ multiplex PCR; TCRdb keeps only in-frame clonotypes and omits some of them. The table shows 95,000 to 150,000 clones, with 87% occurring only once. Per germline, CDR1 MDHEN and CDR2 SYDVKM. CDR3 size: 15 residues. V was trimmed by 5 bases and J by 11 bases, leaving 22 bases between them. V and J are TRBV28 and TRBJ1-3; D not certain. The material sequenced was peripheral blood. The TCR was taken from a woman aged 65 to 85 with acute or convalescent COVID-19. The CDR3 protein is CASSPPWTEQDAIYF. The CDR3 region has the DNA TGTGCCAGCAGTCCCCCTTGGACTGAGCAAGATGCCATATATTTT.